This passage covers 6 T cell receptor beta chains from one sample sequenced in a study of shared clonotypes between healthy human individuals. Data came from immunoSEQ multiplex PCR; TCRdb stores just in-frame clones and leaves some out. The sample holds roughly 810,000 clones, around 96% seen once. As defined, naive CD8 cells were CD45RO-negative and positively selected for CCR7, with terminally differentiated effector memory CD45RA+ cells excluded. Source material: naive CD8+ T cells sorted from blood. The origin of the receptors is a man aged 30 to 45 in good health.

This chain connects TRBV6-1 to TRBJ1-1; no reliable D call. Deletions cut 10 bases from V and 1 base from J, with 16 bases between. This CDR3 spans 14 amino acids. Looked up from germline, CDR1 is MNHNS and CDR2 is SASEGT. For the CDR3, the DNA is TGTGCCACTTTTTCTCGGACGTGGAACACTGAAGCTTTCTTT. Amino acids: CATFSRTWNTEAFF.

The chain is built from TRBV11-2 and TRBJ2-7; D uncertain. Trimming left V 2 bases short and J 7 bases short, with 24 bases between. CDR3 length: 17 residues. The germline V gene encodes CDR1 SGHAT and CDR2 FQNNGV. The DNA for the CDR3 is TGTGCCAGCAGCTTACGTCGCTGGTCAGTCCATATCAAGGAGCAGTACTTC. This sequence encodes CASSLRRWSVHIKEQYF.

The V gene is TRBV7-9, the J gene TRBJ2-4; D remains ambiguous. Germline loops: CDR1 SEHNR, CDR2 FQNEAQ (reference sequence). V lost 4 bases and J lost 0, with 13 bases in between. The length of the CDR3 is 16 residues. The CDR3 sequence is CASSSPATSAKNIQYF. CDR3 DNA: TGTGCCAGCAGCTCTCCCGCCACATCAGCCAAAAACATTCAGTACTTC.

The chain has TRBV5-6 and TRBJ2-7; the D gene is possibly TRBD2 (6 bases). V dropped 2 bases and J dropped 5 bases, with 17 bases sitting between them. The CDR3 totals 15 residues. From germline, CDR1 is SGHDT and CDR2 YYEEEE. The CDR3 protein is CASSFGRRAPHEQYF. CDR3 nucleotides: TGTGCCAGCAGCTTTGGGCGGAGGGCCCCCCACGAGCAGTACTTC. Using reference TRBV5-6 and TRBJ2-7 for the parts outside the CDR3, the full variable domain is DAGVTQSPTHLIKTRGQQVTLRCSPKSGHDTVSWYQQALGQGPQFIFQYYEEEERQRGNFPDRFSGHQFPNYSSELNVNALLLGDSALYLCASSFGRRAPHEQYFGPGTRLTVT.

This rearrangement joins TRBV9 to TRBJ2-7; D assignment may be TRBD1 or TRBD2 (5 bases each). The germline V gene has CDR1 SGDLS and CDR2 YYNGEE. V was trimmed by 0 bases and J by 6 bases, leaving 10 bases between them. This CDR3 is built from 13 residues. The CDR3 loop is CASSVGVGGEQYF. DNA of the CDR3: TGTGCCAGCAGCGTAGGGGTTGGGGGCGAGCAGTACTTC.

V and J are TRBV11-2 and TRBJ2-7; 8 bases fit TRBD1. With 3 bases clipped from V and 4 bases from J, the junction kept 8 bases outside the gene matches. This CDR3 contains 15 residues. CDR1 SGHAT and CDR2 FQNNGV come from the germline V gene. CDR3 bases: TGTGCCAGCAGCTTCCCCGGGACAGGTTTTTACGAGCAGTACTTC. Its translation: CASSFPGTGFYEQYF.